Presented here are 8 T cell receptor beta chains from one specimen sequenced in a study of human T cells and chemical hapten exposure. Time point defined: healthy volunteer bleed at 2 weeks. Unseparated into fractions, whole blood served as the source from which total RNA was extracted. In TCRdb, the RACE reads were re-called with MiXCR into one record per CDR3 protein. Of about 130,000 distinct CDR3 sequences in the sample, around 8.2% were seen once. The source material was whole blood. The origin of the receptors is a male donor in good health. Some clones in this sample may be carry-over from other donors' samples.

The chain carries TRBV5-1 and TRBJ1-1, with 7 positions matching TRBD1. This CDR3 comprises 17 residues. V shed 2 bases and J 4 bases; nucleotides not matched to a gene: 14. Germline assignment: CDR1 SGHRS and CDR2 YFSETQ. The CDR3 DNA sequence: TGCGCCAGCAGCTTCCGGGACAGCCTAGCCTCGGGCACTGAAGCTTTCTTT. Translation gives CASSFRDSLASGTEAFF.

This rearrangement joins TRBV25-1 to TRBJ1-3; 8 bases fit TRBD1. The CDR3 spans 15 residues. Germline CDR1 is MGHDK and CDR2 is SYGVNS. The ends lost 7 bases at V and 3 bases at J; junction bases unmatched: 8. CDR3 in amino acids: CASTPTGDDGNTIYF. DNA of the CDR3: TGTGCCAGCACCCCGACAGGGGATGATGGAAACACCATATATTTT.

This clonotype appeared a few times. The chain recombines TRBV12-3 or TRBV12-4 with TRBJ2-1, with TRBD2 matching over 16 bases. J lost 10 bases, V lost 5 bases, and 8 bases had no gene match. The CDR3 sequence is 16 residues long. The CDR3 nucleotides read TGTGCCAGCAGTCGGGGACTAGCGGGAGGGCCAGGCGAGCAGTTCTTC. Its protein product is CASSRGLAGGPGEQFF.

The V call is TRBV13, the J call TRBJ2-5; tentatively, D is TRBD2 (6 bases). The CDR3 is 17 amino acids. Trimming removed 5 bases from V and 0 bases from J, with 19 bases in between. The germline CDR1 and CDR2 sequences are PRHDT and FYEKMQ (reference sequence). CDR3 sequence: CASSPLGQRAYQETQYF. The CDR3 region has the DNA TGTGCCAGCAGCCCTCTGGGCCAGCGGGCGTACCAAGAGACCCAGTACTTC.

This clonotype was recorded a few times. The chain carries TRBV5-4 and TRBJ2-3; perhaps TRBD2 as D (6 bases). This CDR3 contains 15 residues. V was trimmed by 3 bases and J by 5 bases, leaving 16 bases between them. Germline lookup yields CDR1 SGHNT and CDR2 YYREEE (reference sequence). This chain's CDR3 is CASSSGLAGLDTQYF. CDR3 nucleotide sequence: TGTGCCAGCAGCTCGGGCCTGGCGGGATTAGATACGCAGTATTTT.

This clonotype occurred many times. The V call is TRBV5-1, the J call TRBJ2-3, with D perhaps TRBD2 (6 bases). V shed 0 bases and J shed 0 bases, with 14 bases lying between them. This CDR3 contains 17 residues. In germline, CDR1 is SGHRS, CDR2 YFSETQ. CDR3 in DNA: TGCGCCAGCAGCTTGGGACGAGTCGGGACTAGCACAGATACGCAGTATTTT. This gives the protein CASSLGRVGTSTDTQYF.

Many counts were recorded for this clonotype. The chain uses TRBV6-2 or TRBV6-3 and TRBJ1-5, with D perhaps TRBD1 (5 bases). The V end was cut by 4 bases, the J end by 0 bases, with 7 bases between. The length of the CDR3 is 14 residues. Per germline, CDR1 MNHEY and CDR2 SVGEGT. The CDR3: CASSSQGSNQPQHF. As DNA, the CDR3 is TGTGCCAGCAGTTCCCAGGGTAGCAATCAGCCCCAGCATTTT.

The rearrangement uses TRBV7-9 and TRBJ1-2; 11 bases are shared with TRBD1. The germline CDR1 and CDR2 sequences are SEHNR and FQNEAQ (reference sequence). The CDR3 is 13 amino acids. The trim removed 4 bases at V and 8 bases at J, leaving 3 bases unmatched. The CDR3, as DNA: TGTGCCAGCAGCTCGGGACAGGGGGTCGGCTACACCTTC. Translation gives CASSSGQGVGYTF. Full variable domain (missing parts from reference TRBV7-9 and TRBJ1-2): DTGVSQNPRHKITKRGQNVTFRCDPISEHNRLYWYRQTLGQGPEFLTYFQNEAQLEKSRLLSDRFSAERPKGSFSTLEIQRTEQGDSAMYLCASSSGQGVGYTFGSGTRLTVV.